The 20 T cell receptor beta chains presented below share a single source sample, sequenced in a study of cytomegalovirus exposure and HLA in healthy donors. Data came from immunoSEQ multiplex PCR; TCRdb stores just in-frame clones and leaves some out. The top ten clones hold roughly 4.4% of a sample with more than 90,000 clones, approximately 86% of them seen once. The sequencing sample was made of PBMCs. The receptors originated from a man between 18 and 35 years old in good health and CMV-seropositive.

The CDR3 sequence is CASSLGLRDRVAGANVLTF. CDR3 in DNA: TGTGCCAGCAGCTTAGGGTTAAGGGACAGGGTGGCCGGGGCCAACGTCCTGACTTTC. This chain connects TRBV7-9 to TRBJ2-6; 9 bases agree with TRBD1. V shed 1 base and J 4 bases; nucleotides not matched to a gene: 11. Germline V lookup: CDR1 SEHNR, CDR2 FQNEAQ (reference sequence). The CDR3 has 19 residues.

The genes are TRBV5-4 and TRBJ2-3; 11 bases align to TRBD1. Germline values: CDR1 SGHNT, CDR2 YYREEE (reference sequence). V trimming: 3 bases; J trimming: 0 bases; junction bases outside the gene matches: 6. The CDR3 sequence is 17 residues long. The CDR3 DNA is TGTGCCAGCAGCTCACTCGGACAGGGGGCTAGCACAGATACGCAGTATTTT. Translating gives CASSSLGQGASTDTQYF.

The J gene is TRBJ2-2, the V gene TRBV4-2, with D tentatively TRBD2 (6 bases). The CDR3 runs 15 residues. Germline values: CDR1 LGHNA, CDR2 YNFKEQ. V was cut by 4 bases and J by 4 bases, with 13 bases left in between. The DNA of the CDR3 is TGTGCCAGCAGCCCTGAGGGACTCATCACCGGGGAGCTGTTTTTT. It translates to CASSPEGLITGELFF.

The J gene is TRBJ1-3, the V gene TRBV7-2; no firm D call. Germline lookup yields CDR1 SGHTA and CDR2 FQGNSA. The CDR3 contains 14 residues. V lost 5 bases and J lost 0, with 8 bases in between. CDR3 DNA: TGTGCCAGCAGCCCCCCCGTCTCTGGAAACACCATATATTTT. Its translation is CASSPPVSGNTIYF.

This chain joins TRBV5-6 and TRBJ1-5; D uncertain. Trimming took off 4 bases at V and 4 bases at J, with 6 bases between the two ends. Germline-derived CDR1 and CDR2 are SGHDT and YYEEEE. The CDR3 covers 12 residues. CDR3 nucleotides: TGTGCCAGCAGCCTGAGGAATCAGCCCCAGCATTTT. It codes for CASSLRNQPQHF.

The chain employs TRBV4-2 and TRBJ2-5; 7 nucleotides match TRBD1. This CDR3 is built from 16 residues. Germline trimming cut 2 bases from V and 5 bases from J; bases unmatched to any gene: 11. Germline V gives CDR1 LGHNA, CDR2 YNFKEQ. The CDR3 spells CASSQKKDRVRETQYF. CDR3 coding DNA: TGTGCCAGCAGCCAAAAGAAAGACAGGGTGAGGGAGACCCAGTACTTC.

The CDR3 here is CASSHRSGGAGDQYF. The DNA of the CDR3 is TGTGCCAGCAGCCACCGAAGCGGGGGGGCCGGTGACCAGTACTTC. V and J are TRBV4-2 and TRBJ2-5; 10 nucleotides agree with TRBD2. CDR1 and CDR2 (germline): LGHNA, YNFKEQ. The CDR3 loop spans 15 amino acids. The J segment lost 10 bases and the V segment lost 3 bases, leaving 11 bases of the junction unmatched.

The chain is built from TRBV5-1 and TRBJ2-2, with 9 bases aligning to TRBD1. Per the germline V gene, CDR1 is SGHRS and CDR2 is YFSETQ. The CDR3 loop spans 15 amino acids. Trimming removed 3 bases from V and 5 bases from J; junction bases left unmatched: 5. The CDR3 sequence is CASSSTGGATGELFF. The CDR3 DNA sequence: TGCGCCAGCAGCTCAACAGGGGGCGCGACCGGGGAGCTGTTTTTT.

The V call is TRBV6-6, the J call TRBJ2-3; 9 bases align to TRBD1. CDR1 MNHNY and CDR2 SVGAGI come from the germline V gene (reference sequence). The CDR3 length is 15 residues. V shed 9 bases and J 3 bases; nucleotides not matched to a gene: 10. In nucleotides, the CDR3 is TGTGCCAGTAGACAAAGGACAGGGGTGACAGATACGCAGTATTTT. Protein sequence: CASRQRTGVTDTQYF.

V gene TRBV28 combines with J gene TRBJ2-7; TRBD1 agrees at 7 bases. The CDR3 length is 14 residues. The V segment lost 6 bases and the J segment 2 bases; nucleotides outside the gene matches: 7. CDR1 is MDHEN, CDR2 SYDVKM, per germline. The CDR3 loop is CASSSGTVTYEQYF. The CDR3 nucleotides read TGTGCCAGCAGCTCCGGGACAGTAACCTACGAGCAGTACTTC.

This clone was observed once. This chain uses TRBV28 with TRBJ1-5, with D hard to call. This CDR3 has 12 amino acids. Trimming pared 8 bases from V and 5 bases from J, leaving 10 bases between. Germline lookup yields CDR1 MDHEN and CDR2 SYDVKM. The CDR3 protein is CASSSTYQPQHF. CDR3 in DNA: TGTGCCAGCTCATCCACATATCAGCCCCAGCATTTT.

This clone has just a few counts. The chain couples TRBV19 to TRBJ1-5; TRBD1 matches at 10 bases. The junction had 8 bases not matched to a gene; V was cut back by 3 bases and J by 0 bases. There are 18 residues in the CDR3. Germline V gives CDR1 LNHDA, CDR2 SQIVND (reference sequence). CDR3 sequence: CASSIQKTGGYSNQPQHF. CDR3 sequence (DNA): TGTGCCAGTAGTATCCAAAAGACAGGGGGCTATAGCAATCAGCCCCAGCATTTT. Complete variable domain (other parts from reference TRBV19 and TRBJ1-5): DGGITQSPKYLFRKEGQNVTLSCEQNLNHDAMYWYRQDPGQGLRLIYYSQIVNDFQKGDIAEGYSVSREKKESFPLTVTSAQKNPTAFYLCASSIQKTGGYSNQPQHFGDGTRLSIL.

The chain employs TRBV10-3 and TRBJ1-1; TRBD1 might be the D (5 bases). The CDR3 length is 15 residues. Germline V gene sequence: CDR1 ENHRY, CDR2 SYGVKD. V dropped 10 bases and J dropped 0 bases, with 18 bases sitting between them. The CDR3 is CATQVGGSMNTEAFF. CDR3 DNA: TGTGCCACCCAGGTGGGGGGGAGCATGAACACTGAAGCTTTCTTT.

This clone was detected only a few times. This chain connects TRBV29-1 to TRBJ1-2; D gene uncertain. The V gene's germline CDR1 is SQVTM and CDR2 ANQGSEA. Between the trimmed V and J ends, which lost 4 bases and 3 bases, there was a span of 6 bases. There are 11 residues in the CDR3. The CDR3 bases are TGCAGCGTTGGGGGAGACTATGGCTACACCTTC. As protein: CSVGGDYGYTF.

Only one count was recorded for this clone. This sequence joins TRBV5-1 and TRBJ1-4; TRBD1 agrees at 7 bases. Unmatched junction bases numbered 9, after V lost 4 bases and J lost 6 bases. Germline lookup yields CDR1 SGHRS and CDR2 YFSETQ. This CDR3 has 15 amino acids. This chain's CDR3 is CASSPRTGQDEKLFF. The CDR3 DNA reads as TGCGCCAGCAGCCCGAGGACAGGACAAGATGAAAAACTGTTTTTT.

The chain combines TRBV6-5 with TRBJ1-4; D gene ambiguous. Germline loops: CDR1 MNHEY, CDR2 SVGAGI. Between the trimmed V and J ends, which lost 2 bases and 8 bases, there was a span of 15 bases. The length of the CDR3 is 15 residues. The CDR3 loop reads CASSYKLSVREKLFF. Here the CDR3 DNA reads TGTGCCAGCAGTTACAAATTGAGTGTTCGAGAAAAACTGTTTTTT.

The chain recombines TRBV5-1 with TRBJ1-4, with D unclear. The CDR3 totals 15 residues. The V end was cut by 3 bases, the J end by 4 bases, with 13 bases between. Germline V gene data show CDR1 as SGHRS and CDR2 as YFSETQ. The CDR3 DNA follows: TGCGCCAGCAGCTCCCTATCAGGAGGTAATGAAAAACTGTTTTTT. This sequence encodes CASSSLSGGNEKLFF. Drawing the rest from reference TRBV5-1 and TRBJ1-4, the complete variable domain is KAGVTQTPRYLIKTRGQQVTLSCSPISGHRSVSWYQQTPGQGLQFLFEYFSETQRNKGNFPGRFSGRQFSNSRSEMNVSTLELGDSALYLCASSSLSGGNEKLFFGSGTQLSVL.

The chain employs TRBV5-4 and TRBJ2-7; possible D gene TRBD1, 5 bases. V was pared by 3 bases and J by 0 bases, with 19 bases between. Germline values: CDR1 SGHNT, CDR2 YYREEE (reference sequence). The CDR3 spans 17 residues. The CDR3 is CASSSPPGREDSYEQYF. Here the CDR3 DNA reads TGTGCCAGCAGCTCCCCCCCGGGCAGGGAAGACTCCTACGAGCAGTACTTC.

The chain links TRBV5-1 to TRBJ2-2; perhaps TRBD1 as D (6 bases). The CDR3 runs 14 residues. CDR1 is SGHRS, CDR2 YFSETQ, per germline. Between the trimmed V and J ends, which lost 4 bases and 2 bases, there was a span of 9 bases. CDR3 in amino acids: CASSPDSNTGELFF. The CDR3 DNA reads TGCGCCAGCAGCCCGGACAGCAACACCGGGGAGCTGTTTTTT.

The CDR3 reads CASRWDREQETQYF. The CDR3 region has the DNA TGTGCCAGCAGATGGGACAGGGAACAAGAGACCCAGTACTTC. The chain recombines TRBV2 with TRBJ2-5; 9 bases align to TRBD1. CDR1 and CDR2 (germline): SNHLY, FYNNEI. The CDR3 spans 14 residues. J gave up 2 bases and V 6 bases, and 4 bases lay outside the gene matches.